This TCR beta chain was identified during a study of blood T cell repertoires in COVID-19 (dated by TCRdb to 2019 to 2021). For context, the study as a whole: Samples covering the acute and convalescent phases of COVID-19 were provided by collaborators in the United States, Italy and Spain. Deeply sampled blood TCRbeta repertoires from subjects exposed to, actively infected with, or recovered from COVID-19 were included in the dataset. Where available, HLA class I and class II types were obtained from metadata supplied by the sample provider rather than from assay-based typing. The sample metadata nearly always contained a de-identified subject ID, COVID-19 status, age in years and sex. The repertoires were made available in a free public database intended to serve as a resource for research on the immune response to SARS-CoV-2. The prospective study material was composed of cDNA or gDNA derived from T cells, B-cell-depleted T cells, or PBMCs. Samples were obtained from the ongoing ImmuneRACE study (first 160 participants) and from over 1,000 subjects provided by 6 global collaborators.

This clone has just one count. Its binding antigen is unknown. Nothing much larger sits one base from this clone, and base qualities are not available. TCRbeta CDR3 regions were amplified from genomic DNA by means of the immunoSEQ Assay, a bias-controlled multiplex PCR. As for the authors' bioinformatics: The number of nucleated cells in each sample was estimated from the amplification of reference gene primers within the assay. To quantify the absolute abundance of each unique TCRbeta CDR3 rearrangement, sequence reads were collapsed and filtered. For each sample, productive Simpson clonality was calculated by taking the square root of Simpson's diversity index across productive rearrangements. TCRdb re-hosts the immuneACCESS table, in-frame sequences only. Its copies lack some clones; in the studies checked, an unresolved V gene accounts for under half of them, and the cause for the rest is not known. The DNA gave D and trimming, while V, J and clone size come from that table. The sample profile shows about 110,000 clones; approximately 80% of them were found once. 4% to 4.5% of the sample is taken by the ten largest.

The paper as a whole reports these results and caveats: The amount of clinical and demographic metadata varied by source and participant and was provided uncurated.

Whole blood was collected in K2EDTA tubes by collaborating institutions according to the institutions' own protocols. Collaborator samples were shipped for TCRbeta analysis as frozen whole blood, isolated PBMCs, or DNA extracted from either sample type. This receptor was obtained from a man between 65 and 79 years old with acute or convalescent COVID-19. The specimen sequenced was peripheral blood.

The CDR3 corresponds to CASSLNVWEGGGNQPQHF. Read as DNA, the sequence is TGTGCCAGCAGCTTAAACGTCTGGGAGGGGGGCGGCAATCAGCCCCAGCATTTT. The chain couples TRBV7-8 to TRBJ1-5; TRBD1 is a possible D gene, resting on 6 matching bases. V lost 2 bases and J lost 2 bases; the stretch between them is 19 bases long. The germline V gene yields SGHVS for CDR1 and FQNEAQ for CDR2. The CDR3 covers 18 residues, taking in both the cysteine and the phenylalanine. Left in the record is the CDR3 DNA by itself, 54 bases read in frame from the first base.